There are many counts of the clone carrying this T cell receptor (beta chain). The ends were cut back, 6 bases at V and 0 bases at J, with 14 bases in the middle. This CDR3 is 15 amino acids long. Germline loops: CDR1 SGHTA, CDR2 FQGNSA. The data derive from a study of human T cells and chemical hapten exposure. From the RACE reads, TCRdb called clonotypes with MiXCR, one entry per CDR3 protein. The sample includes 55,000 to 75,000 distinct CDR3 sequences, 12% of them seen just once. Time point of the sample: patch test 3, about 24 weeks after DPC sensitization. This sample's treatment: therapeutic diphenylcyclopropenone sensitization with weekly scalp DPC.

This sequence joins TRBV7-2 and TRBJ1-1; weak D call: TRBD1 (5 bases). This clonotype originated in a man aged 25-40 years with alopecia areata. Some clones in this sample may be carry-over from other donors' samples. The starting material was whole blood, obtained in connection with sensitization to the hapten diphenylcyclopropenone (DPC). In DNA, the CDR3 is TGTGCCAGCAGACCAGTCAGACAGTTGAACACTGAAGCTTTCTTT. Translated: CASRPVRQLNTEAFF.